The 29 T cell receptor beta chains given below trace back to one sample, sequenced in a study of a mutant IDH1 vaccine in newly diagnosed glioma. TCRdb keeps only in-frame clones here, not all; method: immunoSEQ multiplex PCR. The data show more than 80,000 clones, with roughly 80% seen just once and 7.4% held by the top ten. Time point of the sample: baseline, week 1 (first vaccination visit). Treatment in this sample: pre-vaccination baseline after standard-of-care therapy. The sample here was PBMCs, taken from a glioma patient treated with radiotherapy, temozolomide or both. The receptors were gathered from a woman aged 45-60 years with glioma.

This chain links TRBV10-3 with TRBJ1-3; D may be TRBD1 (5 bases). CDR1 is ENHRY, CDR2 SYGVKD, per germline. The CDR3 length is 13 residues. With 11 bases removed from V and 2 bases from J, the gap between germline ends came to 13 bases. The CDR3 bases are TGTGCCTCTGCTGGGGGGACTGGAAACACCATATATTTT. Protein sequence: CASAGGTGNTIYF.

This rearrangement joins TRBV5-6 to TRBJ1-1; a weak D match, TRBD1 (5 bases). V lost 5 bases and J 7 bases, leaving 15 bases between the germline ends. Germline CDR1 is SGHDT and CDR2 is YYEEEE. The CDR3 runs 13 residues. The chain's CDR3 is CASSPGTDGEAFF. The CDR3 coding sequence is TGTGCCAGCAGTCCCGGGACGGATGGTGAAGCTTTCTTT.

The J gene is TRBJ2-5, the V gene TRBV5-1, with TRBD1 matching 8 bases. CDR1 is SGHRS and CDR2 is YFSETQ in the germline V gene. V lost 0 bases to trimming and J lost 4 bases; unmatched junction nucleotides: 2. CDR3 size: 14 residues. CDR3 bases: TGCGCCAGCAGCTTGGGTGACAGGGGAGAGACCCAGTACTTC. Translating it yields CASSLGDRGETQYF.

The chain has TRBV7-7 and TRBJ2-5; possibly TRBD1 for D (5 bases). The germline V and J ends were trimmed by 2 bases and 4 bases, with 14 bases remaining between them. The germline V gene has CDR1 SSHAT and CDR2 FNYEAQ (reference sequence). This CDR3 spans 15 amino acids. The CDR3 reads CASSLKQGLIETQYF. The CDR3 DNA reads TGTGCCAGCAGCTTAAAGCAGGGTTTGATAGAGACCCAGTACTTC.

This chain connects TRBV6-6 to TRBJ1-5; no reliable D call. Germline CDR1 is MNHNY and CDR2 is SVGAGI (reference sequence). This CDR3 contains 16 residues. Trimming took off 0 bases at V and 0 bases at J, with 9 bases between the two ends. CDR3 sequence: CASSYSYTDSNQPQHF. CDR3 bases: TGTGCCAGCAGTTACTCGTACACAGATAGCAATCAGCCCCAGCATTTT.

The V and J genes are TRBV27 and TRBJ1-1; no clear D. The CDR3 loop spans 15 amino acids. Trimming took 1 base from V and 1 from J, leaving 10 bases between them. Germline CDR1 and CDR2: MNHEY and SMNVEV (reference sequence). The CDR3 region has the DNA TGTGCCAGCAGTTTATTGAGGAGTCCGAACACTGAAGCTTTCTTT. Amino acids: CASSLLRSPNTEAFF.

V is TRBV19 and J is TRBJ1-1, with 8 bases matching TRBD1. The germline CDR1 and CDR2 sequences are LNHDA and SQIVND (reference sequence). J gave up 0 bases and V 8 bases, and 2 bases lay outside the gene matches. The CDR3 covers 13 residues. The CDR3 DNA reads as TGTGCCAGTTCGACAGGGGTGAACACTGAAGCTTTCTTT. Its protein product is CASSTGVNTEAFF.

In DNA form, the CDR3 reads TGCAGCGCCCGGACCGAGAACTACGAGCAGTACTTC. Protein product: CSARTENYEQYF. The chain joins TRBV29-1 to TRBJ2-7; no reliable D call. Trimming took off 7 bases at V and 3 bases at J, with 13 bases between the two ends. The germline CDR1 and CDR2 sequences are SQVTM and ANQGSEA. The CDR3 length is 12 residues.

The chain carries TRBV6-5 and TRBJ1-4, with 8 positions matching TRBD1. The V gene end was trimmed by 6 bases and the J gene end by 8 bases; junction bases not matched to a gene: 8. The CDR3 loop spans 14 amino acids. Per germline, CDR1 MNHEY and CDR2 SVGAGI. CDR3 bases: TGTGCCAGCAGGCGACAGGGGTGGAAGGAAAAACTGTTTTTT. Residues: CASRRQGWKEKLFF.

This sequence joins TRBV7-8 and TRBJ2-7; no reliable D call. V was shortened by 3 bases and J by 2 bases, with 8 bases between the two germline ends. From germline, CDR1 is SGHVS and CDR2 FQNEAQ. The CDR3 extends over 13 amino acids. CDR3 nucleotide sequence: TGTGCCAGCAGCTTGGGTATTGCCTACGAGCAGTACTTC. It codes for CASSLGIAYEQYF.

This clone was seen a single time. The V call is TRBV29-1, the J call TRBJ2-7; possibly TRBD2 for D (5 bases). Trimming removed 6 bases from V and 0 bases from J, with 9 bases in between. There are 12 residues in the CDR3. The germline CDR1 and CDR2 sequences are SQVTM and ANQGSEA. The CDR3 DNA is TGCAGCGTCGGCGGGTCCTCCTACGAGCAGTACTTC. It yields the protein CSVGGSSYEQYF.

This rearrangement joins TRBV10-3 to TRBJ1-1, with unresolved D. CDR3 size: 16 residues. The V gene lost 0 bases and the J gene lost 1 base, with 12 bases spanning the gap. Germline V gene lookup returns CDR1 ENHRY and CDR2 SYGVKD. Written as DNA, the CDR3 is TGTGCCATCAGTGAGTCCTTTAGAGTCTCGAACACTGAAGCTTTCTTT. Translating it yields CAISESFRVSNTEAFF.

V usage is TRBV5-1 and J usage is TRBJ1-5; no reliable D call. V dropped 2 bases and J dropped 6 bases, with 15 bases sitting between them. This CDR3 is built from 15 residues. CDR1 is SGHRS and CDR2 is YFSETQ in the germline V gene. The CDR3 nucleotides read TGCGCCAGCAGCTTCGGCTCTGGGCCGGGTCAGCCCCAGCATTTT. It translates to CASSFGSGPGQPQHF.

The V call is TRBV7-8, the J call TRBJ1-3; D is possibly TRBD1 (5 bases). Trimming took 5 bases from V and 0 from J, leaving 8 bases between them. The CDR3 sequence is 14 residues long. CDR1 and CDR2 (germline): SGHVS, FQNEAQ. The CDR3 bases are TGTGCCAGCAGCGCGGGGCTCTCTGGAAACACCATATATTTT. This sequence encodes CASSAGLSGNTIYF.

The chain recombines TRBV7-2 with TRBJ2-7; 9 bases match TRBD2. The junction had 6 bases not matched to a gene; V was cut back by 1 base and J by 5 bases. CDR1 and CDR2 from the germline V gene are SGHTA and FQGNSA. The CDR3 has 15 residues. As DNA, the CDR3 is TGTGCCAGCAGCTTAGGGGGAGCGGGGGGCGACGAGCAGTACTTC. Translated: CASSLGGAGGDEQYF.

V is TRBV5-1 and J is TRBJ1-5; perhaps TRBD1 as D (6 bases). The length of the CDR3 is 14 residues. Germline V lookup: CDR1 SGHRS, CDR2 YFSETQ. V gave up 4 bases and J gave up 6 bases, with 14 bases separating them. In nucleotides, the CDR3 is TGCGCCAGCAGCATTACAGGGATGGGTCAGCCCCAGCATTTT. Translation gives CASSITGMGQPQHF.

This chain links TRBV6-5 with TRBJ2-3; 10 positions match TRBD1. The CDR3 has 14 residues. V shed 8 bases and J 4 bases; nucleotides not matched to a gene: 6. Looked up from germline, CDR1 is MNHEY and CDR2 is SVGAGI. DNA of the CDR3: TGTGCCAGCGGCGGACAGGGGGGCCCAGATACGCAGTATTTT. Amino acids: CASGGQGGPDTQYF.

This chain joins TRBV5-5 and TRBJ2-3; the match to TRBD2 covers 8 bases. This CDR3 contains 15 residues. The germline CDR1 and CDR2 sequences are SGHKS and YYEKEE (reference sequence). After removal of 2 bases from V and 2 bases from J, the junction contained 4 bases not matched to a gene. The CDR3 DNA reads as TGTGCCAGCAGCTTCTCTAGCGGGTACACAGATACGCAGTATTTT. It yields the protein CASSFSSGYTDTQYF.

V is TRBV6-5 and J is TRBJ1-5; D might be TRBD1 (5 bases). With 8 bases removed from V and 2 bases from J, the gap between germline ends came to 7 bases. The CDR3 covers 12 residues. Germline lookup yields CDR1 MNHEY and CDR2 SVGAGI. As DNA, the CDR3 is TGTGCCAGCTCCAGGGGCAATCAGCCCCAGCATTTT. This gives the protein CASSRGNQPQHF.

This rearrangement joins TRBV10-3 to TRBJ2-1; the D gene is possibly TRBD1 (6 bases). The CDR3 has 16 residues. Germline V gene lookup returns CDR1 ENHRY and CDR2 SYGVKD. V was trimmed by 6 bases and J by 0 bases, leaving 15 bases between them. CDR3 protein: CAISGGQTISYNEQFF. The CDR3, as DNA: TGTGCCATCAGCGGAGGACAGACAATCTCCTACAATGAGCAGTTCTTC.

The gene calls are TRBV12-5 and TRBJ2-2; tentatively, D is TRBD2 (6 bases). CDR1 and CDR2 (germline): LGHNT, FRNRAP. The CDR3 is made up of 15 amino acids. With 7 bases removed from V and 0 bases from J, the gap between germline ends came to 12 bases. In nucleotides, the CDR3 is TGTGCTAGTGCTTTCGGGACTTCGAACACCGGGGAGCTGTTTTTT. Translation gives CASAFGTSNTGELFF.

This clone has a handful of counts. This chain's CDR3 is CASSLGGAVTGELFF. In DNA form, the CDR3 reads TGTGCCAGCAGCTTAGGGGGGGCCGTTACCGGGGAGCTGTTTTTT. The chain combines TRBV7-2 with TRBJ2-2, with D possibly being TRBD1 or TRBD2 (6 bases each). The length of the CDR3 is 15 residues. Per the germline V gene, CDR1 is SGHTA and CDR2 is FQGNSA. V lost 1 base to trimming and J lost 5 bases, with 11 bases between them. The full variable domain, rest sourced from reference TRBV7-2 and TRBJ2-2, is GAGVSQSPSNKVTEKGKDVELRCDPISGHTALYWYRQSLGQGLEFLIYFQGNSAPDKSGLPSDRFSAERTGGSVSTLTIQRTQQEDSAVYLCASSLGGAVTGELFFGEGSRLTVL.

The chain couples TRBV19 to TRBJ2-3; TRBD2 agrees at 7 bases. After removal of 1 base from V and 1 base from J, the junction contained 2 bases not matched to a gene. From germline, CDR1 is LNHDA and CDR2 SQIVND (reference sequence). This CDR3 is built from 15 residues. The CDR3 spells CASSIAAGGTDTQYF. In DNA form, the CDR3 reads TGTGCCAGTAGTATAGCGGCGGGAGGCACAGATACGCAGTATTTT.

The CDR3 here is CAWRMTGGYGYTF. The CDR3 bases are TGTGCCTGGAGGATGACAGGGGGCTATGGCTACACCTTC. The chain recombines TRBV30 with TRBJ1-2, with 9 bases fitting TRBD1. The CDR3 consists of 13 residues. Per the germline V gene, CDR1 is GTSNPN and CDR2 is SVGIG (reference sequence). The J segment lost 4 bases and the V segment lost 3 bases, leaving 3 bases of the junction unmatched.

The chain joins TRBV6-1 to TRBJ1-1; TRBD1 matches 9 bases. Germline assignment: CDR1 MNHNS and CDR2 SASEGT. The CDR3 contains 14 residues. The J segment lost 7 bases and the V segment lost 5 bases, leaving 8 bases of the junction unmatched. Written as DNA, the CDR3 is TGTGCCAGCAGTAGCCGGGACAGGGCTCTTGAAGCTTTCTTT. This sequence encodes CASSSRDRALEAFF.

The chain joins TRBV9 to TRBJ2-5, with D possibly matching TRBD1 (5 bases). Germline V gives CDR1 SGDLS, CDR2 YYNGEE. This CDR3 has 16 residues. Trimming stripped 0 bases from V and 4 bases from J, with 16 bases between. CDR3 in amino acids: CASSVVGQGRSETQYF. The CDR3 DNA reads TGTGCCAGCAGCGTAGTAGGTCAGGGCAGGTCAGAGACCCAGTACTTC.

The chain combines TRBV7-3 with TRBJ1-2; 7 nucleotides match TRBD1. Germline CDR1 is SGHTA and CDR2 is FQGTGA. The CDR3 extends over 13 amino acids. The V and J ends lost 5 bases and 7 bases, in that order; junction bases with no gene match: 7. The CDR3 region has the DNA TGTGCCAGCAGCATCCGACAGGGTTCTGGCTACACCTTC. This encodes CASSIRQGSGYTF.

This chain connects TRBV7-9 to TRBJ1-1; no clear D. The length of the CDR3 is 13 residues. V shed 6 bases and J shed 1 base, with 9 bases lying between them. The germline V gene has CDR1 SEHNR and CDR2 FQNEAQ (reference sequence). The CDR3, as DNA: TGTGCCAGCAGTCGCTGGGAGAACACTGAAGCTTTCTTT. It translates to CASSRWENTEAFF.

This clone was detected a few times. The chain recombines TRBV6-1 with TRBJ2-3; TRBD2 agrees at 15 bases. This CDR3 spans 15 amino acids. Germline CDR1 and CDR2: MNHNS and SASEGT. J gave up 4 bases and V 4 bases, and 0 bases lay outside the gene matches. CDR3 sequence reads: CASSGTSGGADTQYF. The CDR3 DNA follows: TGTGCCAGCAGTGGGACTAGCGGGGGGGCAGATACGCAGTATTTT.